The TCR beta chain under discussion was sequenced for a study of T cells after yellow fever vaccination (dated by TCRdb to the late 2010s). At the level of the whole study: The SMART-Seq v4 Ultra Low Input RNA kit was used to prepare libraries from fractions with low cell numbers. To follow T-cell clones before and after both primary and booster YFV17D yellow fever vaccination, bulk TCR alpha and beta repertoires underwent longitudinal sequencing. The cohort comprised two healthy male donors, one aged 18 to 29 and one aged 30 to 40 years. Bulk PBMC replicates and cell subsets were isolated from blood drawn at multiple timepoints before and after both primary and secondary immunization. Broad study findings and their caveats: The secondary T-cell response was weaker than the primary response but faster, peaking on day 5 instead of day 15. Computational filtering was needed because FACS-sorted repertoires could contain abundant contaminating clonotypes from the bulk population. Because the study included only a couple of donors, the extent to which the findings can be generalized is limited. After the booster, most clones that had expanded after primary vaccination were detected again (approximately 97% of CD4 and 88% of CD8), suggesting broad maintenance of memory. A small share of clonotypes was detected in both CD4 and CD8 compartments, with the overlap likely arising from convergent recombination.

The treatment or condition label for this specimen denotes: live attenuated yellow fever vaccine strain. PBMCs were isolated from peripheral blood using a standard Ficoll-Paque protocol. Dynabeads CD4 and CD8 positive selection kits were used to isolate the CD4 and CD8 T-cell fractions. TriZol was used to extract RNA from bulk PBMCs, from CD4 and CD8 fractions, and from dextramer-positive and dextramer-negative fractions. The junction carries 18 bases between V and J, which are trimmed by 4 bases and 5 bases respectively. The germline V gene specifies SGDLS as CDR1 and YYNGEE as CDR2. The CDR3 contains 16 residues, cysteine and phenylalanine counted. Here the CDR3 DNA is all that survives: 48 bases in frame from base 1. This sample was sequenced with an Illumina NovaSeq 6000. Synthesis of TCR cDNA relied on 5'RACE template switching, a step that introduced a universal primer site along with unique molecular identifiers. Priming of cDNA synthesis was performed from both the TCR alpha and TCR beta constant segments. Library amplification used two PCR steps, and the second PCR step added sample barcodes and sequencing adapters. Sequencing of libraries was performed on Illumina HiSeq 2500 (2x100 bp) or NovaSeq (2x150 bp). The original pipeline was this. MIGEC handled demultiplexing of reads and collapsing into UMI consensus sequences, while MiXCR performed V(D)J alignment. Vaccine-responding clonotypes were identified with edgeR using replicate PBMC samples, with FDR below 0.01 and a log2 fold change above 5 up to day 15 being required. CD4 or CD8 identity was assigned to each bulk clonotype according to whether the clonotype was present at higher abundance in the sequenced CD4 repertoire or the sequenced CD8 repertoire. The public reads were reanalyzed by TCRdb: fastp trimming at Q25, MiXCR alignment, in-frame beta chains only. Each entry merges the rows of one CDR3 protein and shows their most common DNA and genes. In this record, the V and J calls reflect TCRdb's handling and not the investigators' own analysis. Across this sample there are around 100,000 distinct CDR3 sequences, with under 6.5% seen only once. The top ten constitute 35% to 45% of the sample.

In the case of this clonotype: The antigen it recognizes is unknown. The input lacks base qualities; no much larger clone sits a single base away.

The TCR was taken from a man younger than 35 who received the YFV17D yellow fever vaccine. The sequenced sample was CD8+ T cells sorted from PBMCs, obtained 10 days after the yellow fever booster vaccination. This chain is built from TRBV9 and TRBJ1-4, with no reliable assignment of the D segment. This receptor carries the CDR3 CASSLDPSGDNEKLFF. The sequenced DNA: TGTGCCAGCAGCCTTGACCCGTCAGGAGACAATGAAAAACTGTTTTTT.